This T cell receptor (beta chain) is drawn from a study of T cell responses to AZD1222 COVID-19 vaccine (dated by TCRdb to about 2021). About the study as a whole: AZD1222 recipients given second doses at about 4 weeks or at about 12 weeks were pooled, since spike-specific TCR depth and breadth were not found to differ between the two schedules. A total of under 250 trial participants underwent TCR sequencing, of whom under 220 had received two doses of AZD1222 and approximately 25 had received two doses of the MenACWY control vaccine. Trial participants were enrolled by age into subgroups of 18-55, 56-69 and 70-plus years, and 148, 28 and 57 TCR-sequenced participants, respectively, were included in these subgroups. The paper's findings and limits, for the study overall: Because no day 14 peak-response samples were available, repertoires were characterized only after the peak T cell response. Nearly half of unique spike-specific TCRs reportedly recognized epitopes outside regions mutated in the B.1.351 and B.1.1.7 variants. A significant rise in spike-specific TCR breadth and depth was observed after two AZD1222 doses relative to day 0 and relative to MenACWY recipients. The 56-69-year group was small, and its depth increase did not reach significance, likely because of low power. Conclusions about previously exposed vaccinees are limited because only a handful of AZD1222 recipients were SARS-CoV-2 seropositive at baseline. Most participants were white British and females outnumbered males, and the authors suggested that clonal diversity may have been underestimated. The vaccine-associated CD4 TCRs covered the entire spike protein, and the dominant responses fell in regions 160-218 and 743-854.

Including cysteine and phenylalanine, the CDR3 has 15 amino acids. Only the CDR3 part of the read is kept: 45 bases, read in frame from the first base. Trimming costs V 5 bases and J 2 bases, and their ends lie 13 bases apart. Via the germline V gene (reference sequence), CDR1 is MNHNY and CDR2 SVGAGI. The CDR3 regions of human TCRbeta chains were subjected to immunosequencing. The source study handled its data this way. TCRs in the repertoires were compared against a reference library of SARS-CoV-2-specific TCRs that had been generated with the MIRA antigen-specificity platform. Breadth was defined as the fraction of unique TCRs that were SARS-CoV-2-associated. Depth was defined as the fraction of total T cells that were SARS-CoV-2-associated. Using the MIRA data, each spike-specific TCR was assigned both to the spike region to which the TCR was reactive and to a CD4 or CD8 class. Log10-transformed breadth and depth values were compared by one-way ANOVA with Sidak's multiple comparisons tests. This immuneACCESS table, as held by TCRdb, lists in-frame sequences with V and J called but not all clones. Of the missing ones, under half trace to an unresolved V gene in checked studies; the others have no known cause. V, J and clone size are taken as reported in that table, and D and trimming were inferred from the DNA itself. This sample holds 96,000 or so clones; 89% were observed only once. About 1.5% of the sample comes from the top ten.

In the paper's terms, the time point label means: baseline before first vaccination. Samples from vaccinated people were obtained from the UK trials COV001 and COV002, which included a single-blind randomized controlled phase 2/3 trial of AZD1222 (ChAdOx1 nCoV-19) in healthy adults. Trial participant PBMC samples were collected at day 0 and day 28 after the second dose for TCRbeta chain sequencing. Remarks on this clone: It lacks a known antigen. No much larger clone exists at a distance of one base, and base qualities are not known.

This clonotype originated in an adult in good health. Sample: peripheral blood, taken on day 0 of AZD1222 vaccination. This sequence uses TRBV6-6 and TRBJ1-3; the best D guess is TRBD1, with 5 bases matching. Here the CDR3 is given as CASSERGGTGNTIYF. The nucleotides are TGTGCCAGCAGTGAGCGCGGGGGGACTGGAAACACCATATATTTT.